This T cell receptor (beta chain) was sequenced for a study of response to subunit inactivated influenza vaccine. Study results and caveats: The authors offered the suggestion that each seasonal influenza vaccination recruits few new T cells.

This clonotype was detected only a few times. Its antigen remains unidentified. TCRdb independently ran MiXCR on the RT-PCR reads; one entry per CDR3 protein. The sample consists of 400,000 to 650,000 distinct CDR3 sequences, 7.2% of them appearing once. CDR3 length: 11 amino acids. V lost 3 bases and J lost 9, with 6 bases in between. CDR1 and CDR2 from the germline V gene are GTSNPN and SVGIG (reference sequence). Sequences were derived from PBMCs from blood, sampled roughly 24 months after vaccination. The chain links TRBV30 to TRBJ1-6; the D is unclear. The clonotype comes from a man aged 45 to 75 who received an inactivated influenza vaccine. CDR3 DNA: TGTGCCTGGAGGATAGCTTCACCCCTCCACTTT. Its protein product is CAWRIASPLHF.